Listed below are T cell receptor beta chains from one sample, sequenced in a study of shared clonotypes between healthy human individuals. Assay: immunoSEQ multiplex PCR; the TCRdb copy retains only in-frame clones and omits some. Counted here are 2 million or so clones, about 95% occurring once; the ten biggest clones make up 0.9% to 1.3%. The sequenced material came from naive CD8+ T cells sorted from blood. The receptors stem from a man younger than 35 in good health. Each CDR3 is given with its conserved first and last residue. The order of the fields is CDR3 protein, CDR3 DNA, V gene, clone size, J gene, CDR3 length, D gene. A D gene is named only where the DNA matches it firmly. Not all rows give a size; the values are once, few, many and, for expanded clones, a class.

CASSQQGSGEAFF TGCGCCAGCAGCCAGCAGGGGTCTGGTGAAGCTTTCTTT TRBV4-1 . TRBJ1-1 13 .
CASSEGETASYNEQFF TGTGCCAGCAGTGAAGGGGAGACAGCCTCATACAATGAGCAGTTCTTC TRBV2 . TRBJ2-1 16 .
CASSLTTNIYEQYF TGTGCCAGCAGTCTGACTACTAATATTTACGAGCAGTACTTC TRBV6-1 . TRBJ2-7 14 .
CAISTGQNNYGYTF TGTGCCATCAGTACAGGACAGAATAACTATGGCTACACCTTC TRBV10-3 . TRBJ1-2 14 .
CASRELAGGGETQYF TGTGCCAGCAGGGAACTAGCGGGAGGTGGGGAGACCCAGTACTTC TRBV11-2 once TRBJ2-5 15 TRBD2
CASSQGTEYEQYF TGCGCCAGCAGCCAAGGGACGGAGTACGAGCAGTACTTC TRBV4-1 . TRBJ2-7 13 .
CASPAASGSSYEQYF TGTGCCAGCCCGGCTGCTAGCGGGAGCTCCTACGAGCAGTACTTC TRBV6-5 . TRBJ2-7 15 TRBD2
CASSDVDTPTDTQYF TGTGCCAGCAGTGATGTGGACACCCCCACAGATACGCAGTATTTT TRBV6-1 . TRBJ2-3 15 .
CASSEATLAGPYEQYF TGCGCCAGCAGTGAGGCAACTCTAGCGGGTCCCTACGAGCAGTACTTC TRBV10-2 . TRBJ2-7 16 TRBD2
CASSSTAGPDFEKLFF TGTGCCAGCAGCTCAACAGCCGGGCCCGATTTTGAAAAACTGTTTTTT TRBV2 . TRBJ1-4 16 .
CASSYTTGDAYEQYF TGTGCCAGCAGTTATACGACAGGGGATGCCTACGAGCAGTACTTC TRBV6-6 . TRBJ2-7 15 TRBD1
CASSKRTGAYEQYF TGTGCCAGCAGTAAACGGACAGGGGCCTACGAGCAGTACTTC TRBV27 . TRBJ2-7 14 TRBD1
CASSQWTGGLTDTQYF TGCGCCAGCAGCCAATGGACAGGGGGCCTGACAGATACGCAGTATTTT TRBV4-1 . TRBJ2-3 16 TRBD1
CASSLLIAGATDTQYF TGTGCCAGCAGCTTACTAATAGCGGGGGCGACAGATACGCAGTATTTT TRBV11-2 . TRBJ2-3 16 TRBD2
CAISDSGANTGELFF TGTGCCATCAGTGACAGCGGGGCGAACACCGGGGAGCTGTTTTTT TRBV10-3 . TRBJ2-2 15 TRBD2
CASSQDRQGAYEQYF TGCGCCAGCAGCCAAGATCGACAGGGGGCATACGAGCAGTACTTC TRBV4-3 . TRBJ2-7 15 TRBD1
CASRETAYGYGYTF TGTGCCAGCAGAGAGACAGCGTACGGATATGGCTACACCTTC TRBV6-6 . TRBJ1-2 14 .
CASTTGNYGYTF TGTGCCAGCACCACAGGGAACTATGGCTACACCTTC TRBV6-5 . TRBJ1-2 12 .
CASSRQSQETQYF TGTGCCAGCAGTCGACAGAGCCAAGAGACCCAGTACTTC TRBV6-5 once TRBJ2-5 13 .
CASSSRNSGRSQETQYF TGTGCCAGCAGCTCAAGGAATAGCGGGAGGTCCCAAGAGACCCAGTACTTC TRBV7-9 . TRBJ2-5 17 TRBD2
CATSRDEGGFYNEQFF TGTGCCACCAGCAGAGATGAGGGAGGATTTTACAATGAGCAGTTCTTC TRBV15 . TRBJ2-1 16 .
CASAIAGDGYEQYF TGTGCCAGCGCCATAGCGGGGGACGGTTACGAGCAGTACTTC TRBV6-5 . TRBJ2-7 14 TRBD2